This record concerns one T cell receptor (beta chain) sequence. As to time point: cycle 4 day 1 (C4D1), after six to seven weeks of nivolumab. Brentuximab vedotin exposure varied, and every patient relapsed after autologous stem cell transplantation. The length of the CDR3 is 14 residues. Germline V lookup: CDR1 MNHEY, CDR2 SMNVEV (reference sequence). V shed 3 bases and J 5 bases; nucleotides not matched to a gene: 3. This sample was included in a study of PD-1 blockade in classical Hodgkin lymphoma. The data were produced by immunoSEQ multiplex PCR, yet TCRdb's version contains in-frame clones alone and is incomplete. Among 20,000 to 30,000 clones listed, around four fifths were seen once.

The input for sequencing was peripheral blood mononuclear cells (PBMCs), taken before the fourth cycle of nivolumab. This chain joins TRBV27 and TRBJ2-2; 7 bases line up with TRBD2. This TCR derives from a human donor with classical Hodgkin lymphoma. This CDR3 is CASSFGRRTGELFF. The CDR3 DNA reads as TGTGCCAGCAGTTTCGGGAGGCGTACCGGGGAGCTGTTTTTT.